Only a few counts were recorded for the clone carrying this T cell receptor (beta chain). Antigen specificity is unknown. The read ends 3 residues shy of where the CDR3 ends; the end is completed using the germline J gene. This sample is part of a study of T cell clonality in common variable immunodeficiency. Study-level points and caveats: CVID subjects shared fewer TCRbeta clones than healthy controls did. Fewer deletions and N-nucleotide insertions were reportedly seen in common variable immunodeficiency TCR beta sequences. CVID subjects had higher TCRbeta clonality than healthy controls, most marked in about a third.

The V end lost 0 bases, the J end lost 6 bases, and 8 bases lay between the germline ends. The CDR3 spans 13 residues. CDR1 and CDR2 from the germline V gene are SEHNR and FQNEAQ (reference sequence). Assay: immunoSEQ multiplex PCR; the TCRdb copy retains only in-frame clones and omits some. This sample has 25,000 to 35,000 clones and no singletons, with over 25% in the ten largest. Both groups were predominantly of Caucasian heritage. This TCR came from a human donor with common variable immunodeficiency. V usage is TRBV7-9 and J usage is TRBJ1-2; D is possibly TRBD1 (6 bases). Sequencing used peripheral blood mononuclear cells. The CDR3 protein is CASSLAGADGYTF. The covered CDR3 bases are TGTGCCAGCAGCTTAGCGGGGGCGGATGGC.